This is a list of T cell receptor beta chains from one sample in a study of siplizumab effects on memory and regulatory T cells. Assay: immunoSEQ multiplex PCR; the TCRdb copy retains only in-frame clones and omits some. Of 60,000 or so clones listed, more than 85% were seen once; the top ten hold 35% to 45%. Sample: CD8+ T cells sorted from blood. These receptors came from a human donor in good health. The CDR3 runs from the conserved cysteine through the conserved F or W. Fields, in order: D gene, clone size, V gene, J gene, CDR3 length, CDR3 DNA, CDR3 protein. D genes are given only for firm matches. Clone sizes are given selectively: once, few, many, or a class where the clone is expanded.

-	-	TRBV4-1	TRBJ2-3	16	TGCGCCAGCAGCCAAGATCCATTGGGGGCCACTGATACGCAGTATTTT	CASSQDPLGATDTQYF
-	-	TRBV28	TRBJ1-2	12	TGTGCCAGCAGGCCCTATCTGGATGGCTACACCTTC	CASRPYLDGYTF
-	-	TRBV9	TRBJ2-7	16	TGTGCCAGCAGCCCCGGAGGAATAGCGGTGCCCTACGAGCAGTACTTC	CASSPGGIAVPYEQYF
-	-	TRBV9	TRBJ1-6	15	TGTGCCAGCAGCGCGTCAGGGCTACGTAATTCACCCCTCCACTTT	CASSASGLRNSPLHF
-	-	TRBV7-9	TRBJ1-1	11	TGTGCCAGCAGCCAGGCCGTAGAAGCTTTCTTT	CASSQAVEAFF
-	-	TRBV6-6	TRBJ1-2	11	TGTGCCAGCAGGACCGAGGATGGCTACACCTTC	CASRTEDGYTF
-	-	TRBV28	TRBJ2-3	13	TGTGCCAGCAGTTTTCAGGGCCCAGATACGCAGTATTTT	CASSFQGPDTQYF
TRBD2	-	TRBV29-1	TRBJ2-7	15	TGCAGCGTTGACCCACCGCGGACTAGCGCCTACGAGCAGTACTTC	CSVDPPRTSAYEQYF
TRBD1	-	TRBV7-9	TRBJ2-7	14	TGTGCCAGCAGCCGACAGGGTTCCCACTACGAGCAGTACTTC	CASSRQGSHYEQYF
-	-	TRBV5-6	TRBJ2-5	12	TGTGCCAGCAGCGGCTCCGAAGAGACCCAGTACTTC	CASSGSEETQYF
TRBD1	-	TRBV9	TRBJ2-2	17	TGTGCCAGCAGCTCCCCTCAGGGACAGGGGGACACCGGGGAGCTGTTTTTT	CASSSPQGQGDTGELFF
TRBD2	-	TRBV6-5	TRBJ2-3	15	TGTGCCAGCAAGGGACTAGCGGGATCCACAGATACGCAGTATTTT	CASKGLAGSTDTQYF
-	-	TRBV20-1	TRBJ2-7	11	TGCAGTGCTAGAGCCGAGAAGCCTCAGTACTTC	CSARAEKPQYF
TRBD1	once	TRBV19	TRBJ2-3	13	TGTGCCAGTAGCTGGACAGGGCAAGATACGCAGTATTTT	CASSWTGQDTQYF
TRBD2	-	TRBV12-5	TRBJ2-1	15	TGTGCTAGTGGTTTGCTAGCGGATTCCTACAATGAGCAGTTCTTC	CASGLLADSYNEQFF
-	-	TRBV6-4	TRBJ1-3	15	TGTGCCAGCACGGATGGACACTACTCTGGAAACACCATATATTTT	CASTDGHYSGNTIYF
-	-	TRBV28	TRBJ1-6	15	TGTGCCAGCAGTTTTGGTAGCTCCTATAATTCACCCCTCCACTTT	CASSFGSSYNSPLHF
-	-	TRBV27	TRBJ2-1	13	TGTGCCAGCAGCCAACTAGAGGGTAATGAGCAGTTCTTC	CASSQLEGNEQFF
-	-	TRBV12-5	TRBJ2-1	12	TGTGCTAGTGGTTTGGAAGGGAATGAGCAGTTCTTC	CASGLEGNEQFF
-	-	TRBV28	TRBJ1-1	15	TGTGCCAGCAGTATCACGCCTGGGGGGAACACTGAAGCTTTCTTT	CASSITPGGNTEAFF
-	-	TRBV4-2	TRBJ1-5	15	TGTGCCAGCAGCCAAGAAATGCACTCTACTCAGCCCCAGCATTTT	CASSQEMHSTQPQHF
-	-	TRBV29-1	TRBJ1-1	10	TGCAGCGTGGGGCTGCCTGAAGCTTTCTTT	CSVGLPEAFF
-	-	TRBV4-1	TRBJ2-5	15	TGCGCCAGCAGCCAAGGGGACTTGTACCAAGAGACCCAGTACTTC	CASSQGDLYQETQYF
TRBD1	-	TRBV27	TRBJ2-7	15	TGTGCCAGCAGCCCGGACAGGGTAAAACTCTACGAGCAGTACTTC	CASSPDRVKLYEQYF
-	-	TRBV7-9	TRBJ1-4	13	TGTGCCAGCAGCGAAGCAACTAATGAAAAACTGTTTTTT	CASSEATNEKLFF
TRBD1	-	TRBV6-1	TRBJ1-4	16	TGTGCCAGCAGTGTCGAGGGGACAGGGGCCAACGAAAAACTGTTTTTT	CASSVEGTGANEKLFF
TRBD2	-	TRBV27	TRBJ2-5	16	TGTGCCAGCAGTTCACGACTAGCGGGGTACCAAGAGACCCAGTACTTC	CASSSRLAGYQETQYF
TRBD1	-	TRBV5-4	TRBJ2-7	17	TGTGCCAGCAGCGGGCTCCCGACTCGACAGGGCATGTACGAGCAGTACTTC	CASSGLPTRQGMYEQYF
-	-	TRBV27	TRBJ2-4	16	TGTGCCAGCAGTCCCAGACTAGGGGGAGCCAAAAACATTCAGTACTTC	CASSPRLGGAKNIQYF
TRBD2	-	TRBV9	TRBJ2-7	13	TGTGCCAGCAGCGGGACTAGCGGGTACGAGCAGTACTTC	CASSGTSGYEQYF
-	-	TRBV21-1	TRBJ2-5	15	TGTGCCAGCAGCCCGCAGACTAGCGGGAGGGAGACCCAGTACTTC	CASSPQTSGRETQYF
-	-	TRBV5-3	TRBJ2-2	16	TGTGCCAGAAGCCGCCCCAGGGCAGGTGGAACCGGGGAGCTGTTTTTT	CARSRPRAGGTGELFF
-	-	TRBV7-3	TRBJ2-1	17	TGTGCCAGCAGCTTAACGGTGTGGGAGACTATCTACAATGAGCAGTTCTTC	CASSLTVWETIYNEQFF
-	-	TRBV5-6	TRBJ2-1	14	TGTGCCAGCAGCTCAACGCAGGTGGGGGATGAGCAGTTCTTC	CASSSTQVGDEQFF
TRBD1	-	TRBV27	TRBJ2-1	15	TGTGCCAGCAGTTTAGGGACAGCCCTTGGCAATGAGCAGTTCTTC	CASSLGTALGNEQFF
-	-	TRBV4-3	TRBJ2-4	16	TGCGCCAGCAGCCAGCACCCACGTCAGTCGGGGGACATTCAGTACTTC	CASSQHPRQSGDIQYF
TRBD1	-	TRBV15	TRBJ1-1	14	TGTGCCACCAGCGTGGGACAGGGTTACACTGAAGCTTTCTTT	CATSVGQGYTEAFF
-	once	TRBV7-6	TRBJ2-7	15	TGTGCCAGCAGCCTCCGGTCAGGGACCAATTACGAGCAGTACTTC	CASSLRSGTNYEQYF
-	-	TRBV18	TRBJ2-7	15	TGTGCCAGCTCACCACGAGGCGGCGGCTCCTACGAGCAGTACTTC	CASSPRGGGSYEQYF
-	-	TRBV4-2	TRBJ2-5	15	TGTGCCAGCAGCCAAGATGACGGAGAAGGGGAGACCCAGTACTTC	CASSQDDGEGETQYF
TRBD2	-	TRBV6-1	TRBJ2-7	14	TGTGCCAGCAGTGAAGCGGGAGGGCCCTACGAGCAGTACTTC	CASSEAGGPYEQYF